This TCR beta chain was identified in a study of OX40 agonist ivuxolimab in advanced cancers. The germline V and J ends were trimmed by 0 bases and 0 bases, with 8 bases remaining between them. The CDR3 spans 14 residues. In germline, CDR1 is GTSNPN, CDR2 SVGIG (reference sequence). Some clones are missing from TCRdb's copy, which holds only in-frame ones; the method was immunoSEQ multiplex PCR. Here the sample spans about 61,000 clones, roughly 87% being singletons. Excluded were patients having autoimmune disease history or systemic immunosuppression. This chain links TRBV30 with TRBJ1-2, with D unresolved. Specimen: CD4+ or CD8+ T cells sorted from blood, collected in a trial of the OX40 agonist ivuxolimab. The source of this sequence is an adult with an advanced solid tumor such as melanoma, head and neck, liver or kidney cancer. In DNA form, the CDR3 reads TGTGCCTGGAGTGTACACAGTGCTAACTATGGCTACACCTTC. This gives the protein CAWSVHSANYGYTF.